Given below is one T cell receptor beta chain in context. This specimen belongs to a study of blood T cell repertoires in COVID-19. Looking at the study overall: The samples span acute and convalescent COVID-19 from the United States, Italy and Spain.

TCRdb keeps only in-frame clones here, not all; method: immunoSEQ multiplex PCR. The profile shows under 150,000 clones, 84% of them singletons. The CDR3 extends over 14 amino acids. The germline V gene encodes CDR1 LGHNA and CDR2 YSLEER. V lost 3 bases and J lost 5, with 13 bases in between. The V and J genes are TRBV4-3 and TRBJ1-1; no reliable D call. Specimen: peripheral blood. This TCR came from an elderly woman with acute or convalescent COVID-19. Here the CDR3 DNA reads TGCGCCAGCAGCCACGAAACAAGGAGAACTGAAGCTTTCTTT. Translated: CASSHETRRTEAFF.